The rows below give T cell receptor beta chains drawn from one sample of a study of T cell responses to AZD1222 COVID-19 vaccine. The method was immunoSEQ multiplex PCR; TCRdb's version includes in-frame clones alone and lacks a portion of them. The sample includes 140,000 to 150,000 clones, about 90% of them seen just once. Here the sequenced sample was peripheral blood, taken 28 days after the second dose of the MenACWY control vaccine. All receptors come from an adult who received the MenACWY meningococcal vaccine as a control. Each CDR3 is given with its conserved first and last residue. The D gene is left open where the match is weak. Size is stated for part of the rows, as once, few or many counts, or as a class when the clone is expanded.

v_call: TRBV9; clone_size: NA; d_call: NA; j_call: TRBJ1-2; cdr3_aa: CASSPRQDLNYGYTF; cdr3_nt: TGTGCCAGCAGCCCACGACAGGACCTCAACTATGGCTACACCTTC
v_call: TRBV6-5; clone_size: NA; d_call: NA; j_call: TRBJ1-1; cdr3_aa: CASSYAYDRSAFF; cdr3_nt: TGTGCCAGCAGTTACGCTTACGACCGGTCGGCTTTCTTT
v_call: TRBV29-1; clone_size: NA; d_call: NA; j_call: TRBJ2-5; cdr3_aa: CSVTVTLETQYF; cdr3_nt: TGCAGCGTGACAGTGACCCTAGAGACCCAGTACTTC
v_call: TRBV3-1/TRBV3-2; clone_size: NA; d_call: NA; j_call: TRBJ2-5; cdr3_aa: CASSHSEIGGTQYF; cdr3_nt: TGTGCCAGCAGCCATTCCGAAATAGGCGGGACCCAGTACTTC
v_call: TRBV27; clone_size: NA; d_call: NA; j_call: TRBJ1-1; cdr3_aa: CASTPTGSWNTEAFF; cdr3_nt: TGTGCCAGCACCCCAACAGGGTCGTGGAACACTGAAGCTTTCTTT
v_call: TRBV28; clone_size: NA; d_call: NA; j_call: TRBJ2-3; cdr3_aa: CASSSNHPPGETGSTDTQYF; cdr3_nt: TGTGCCAGCAGTTCTAATCATCCCCCCGGGGAGACCGGTAGCACAGATACGCAGTATTTT
v_call: TRBV12-3/TRBV12-4; clone_size: NA; d_call: NA; j_call: TRBJ1-4; cdr3_aa: CASSSRDEKLFF; cdr3_nt: TGTGCCAGCAGTTCACGAGATGAAAAACTGTTTTTT
v_call: TRBV6-2/TRBV6-3; clone_size: NA; d_call: NA; j_call: TRBJ2-7; cdr3_aa: CASSYKHPGQYF; cdr3_nt: TGTGCCAGCAGTTACAAGCACCCTGGGCAGTACTTC
v_call: TRBV28; clone_size: NA; d_call: NA; j_call: TRBJ1-4; cdr3_aa: CASSSIPTNEKLFF; cdr3_nt: TGTGCCAGCAGTTCCATTCCAACTAATGAAAAACTGTTTTTT
v_call: TRBV6-4; clone_size: once; d_call: NA; j_call: TRBJ1-3; cdr3_aa: CASSPPNGITSKDSGNTIYF; cdr3_nt: TGTGCCAGCAGTCCGCCTAACGGTATAACAAGCAAAGATTCTGGAAACACCATATATTTT
v_call: TRBV27; clone_size: NA; d_call: TRBD1; j_call: TRBJ2-7; cdr3_aa: CASSFLTGTGTHEQYF; cdr3_nt: TGTGCCAGCAGTTTTCTAACGGGGACAGGGACCCACGAGCAGTACTTC
v_call: TRBV2; clone_size: NA; d_call: NA; j_call: TRBJ1-1; cdr3_aa: CASRADRNTEAFF; cdr3_nt: TGTGCCAGCAGAGCCGACAGGAACACTGAAGCTTTCTTT
v_call: TRBV7-2; clone_size: NA; d_call: NA; j_call: TRBJ2-3; cdr3_aa: CASSLAGRSSTDTQYF; cdr3_nt: TGTGCCAGCAGCTTAGCGGGACGGAGTAGCACAGATACGCAGTATTTT
v_call: TRBV7-6; clone_size: NA; d_call: NA; j_call: TRBJ1-4; cdr3_aa: CASSPRWGTNEKLFF; cdr3_nt: TGTGCCAGCAGCCCCCGGTGGGGGACTAATGAAAAACTGTTTTTT
v_call: TRBV25-1; clone_size: NA; d_call: TRBD1; j_call: TRBJ2-2; cdr3_aa: CASSEYWSGTGGQGELFF; cdr3_nt: TGTGCCAGCAGTGAATATTGGAGCGGGACAGGGGGCCAGGGGGAGCTGTTTTTT
v_call: TRBV27; clone_size: NA; d_call: TRBD1; j_call: TRBJ2-7; cdr3_aa: CASSPSGQGIYEQYF; cdr3_nt: TGTGCCAGCAGTCCATCGGGACAGGGTATCTACGAGCAGTACTTC
v_call: TRBV3-1/TRBV3-2; clone_size: NA; d_call: TRBD1; j_call: TRBJ1-1; cdr3_aa: CASSRTGSSAEAFF; cdr3_nt: TGTGCCAGCAGCCGGACAGGGTCTAGTGCTGAAGCTTTCTTT
v_call: TRBV3-1/TRBV3-2; clone_size: NA; d_call: NA; j_call: TRBJ2-7; cdr3_aa: CASSHPLREPDNPGRDF; cdr3_nt: TGTGCCAGCAGCCATCCCCTGCGGGAACCCGATAACCCAGGGCGGGACTTC
v_call: TRBV27; clone_size: NA; d_call: NA; j_call: TRBJ2-7; cdr3_aa: CASSPRPGAYEQYF; cdr3_nt: TGTGCCAGCAGTCCTAGGCCGGGGGCCTACGAGCAGTACTTC
v_call: TRBV19; clone_size: NA; d_call: NA; j_call: TRBJ2-1; cdr3_aa: CASSSRRAAGGGEQFF; cdr3_nt: TGTGCCAGTAGTTCGAGGCGGGCGGCTGGCGGCGGTGAGCAGTTCTTC
v_call: TRBV7-7; clone_size: NA; d_call: NA; j_call: TRBJ1-6; cdr3_aa: CASSLGAANSPLHF; cdr3_nt: TGTGCTAGCAGTCTAGGGGCGGCTAATTCACCCCTCCACTTT
v_call: TRBV29-1; clone_size: NA; d_call: NA; j_call: TRBJ1-4; cdr3_aa: CSVHATNEKLFF; cdr3_nt: TGCAGCGTTCATGCAACTAATGAAAAACTGTTTTTT
v_call: TRBV19; clone_size: NA; d_call: NA; j_call: TRBJ2-1; cdr3_aa: CASSIVSAGSYNEQFF; cdr3_nt: TGTGCCAGTAGTATAGTATCGGCGGGAAGCTACAATGAGCAGTTCTTC
v_call: TRBV19; clone_size: NA; d_call: NA; j_call: TRBJ2-7; cdr3_aa: CASSIVWDSYEQYF; cdr3_nt: TGTGCCAGTAGTATAGTTTGGGATTCCTACGAGCAGTACTTC
v_call: TRBV7-2; clone_size: once; d_call: TRBD2; j_call: TRBJ2-2; cdr3_aa: CASSSGLGGELFF; cdr3_nt: TGTGCCAGCAGCTCGGGACTAGGCGGGGAGCTGTTTTTT
v_call: TRBV19; clone_size: NA; d_call: TRBD1; j_call: TRBJ1-5; cdr3_aa: CASRTDRDQPQHF; cdr3_nt: TGTGCCAGCCGGACGGACAGGGACCAGCCCCAGCATTTT
v_call: TRBV29-1; clone_size: NA; d_call: NA; j_call: TRBJ2-1; cdr3_aa: CSVEIKSYNEQFF; cdr3_nt: TGCAGCGTTGAAATTAAATCTTACAATGAGCAGTTCTTC
v_call: TRBV20-1; clone_size: NA; d_call: NA; j_call: TRBJ1-1; cdr3_aa: CSARLGTEAFF; cdr3_nt: TGCAGTGCTAGATTGGGGACTGAAGCTTTCTTT
v_call: TRBV28; clone_size: NA; d_call: NA; j_call: TRBJ1-5; cdr3_aa: CASSPRIYSNQPQHF; cdr3_nt: TGTGCCAGCAGTCCACGGATCTATAGCAATCAGCCCCAGCATTTT
v_call: TRBV15; clone_size: few; d_call: TRBD1; j_call: TRBJ1-1; cdr3_aa: CATSTGQVGTEAFF; cdr3_nt: TGTGCCACCAGCACCGGACAGGTGGGCACTGAAGCTTTCTTT
v_call: TRBV5-1; clone_size: NA; d_call: NA; j_call: TRBJ1-1; cdr3_aa: CASSLEANTEAFF; cdr3_nt: TGCGCCAGCAGCTTGGAGGCAAACACTGAAGCTTTCTTT
v_call: TRBV29-1; clone_size: NA; d_call: NA; j_call: TRBJ2-5; cdr3_aa: CSVVDRSYQETQYF; cdr3_nt: TGCAGCGTTGTAGACCGCTCGTACCAAGAGACCCAGTACTTC
v_call: TRBV28; clone_size: NA; d_call: TRBD1; j_call: TRBJ1-2; cdr3_aa: CASSLFTAQGVGYTF; cdr3_nt: TGTGCCAGCAGTTTATTCACCGCACAGGGGGTTGGCTACACCTTC
v_call: TRBV21-1; clone_size: NA; d_call: NA; j_call: TRBJ1-5; cdr3_aa: CASRGSDRVNQPQHF; cdr3_nt: TGTGCCTCCCGCGGGTCGGACAGGGTCAATCAGCCCCAGCATTTT
v_call: TRBV3-1/TRBV3-2; clone_size: NA; d_call: NA; j_call: TRBJ1-1; cdr3_aa: CASSQGGGWTEAFF; cdr3_nt: TGTGCCAGCAGCCAGGGGGGCGGGTGGACTGAAGCTTTCTTT
v_call: TRBV19; clone_size: NA; d_call: NA; j_call: TRBJ2-7; cdr3_aa: CASSIRRSVSSYEQYF; cdr3_nt: TGTGCCAGTAGTATTCGGCGGTCAGTCAGTTCCTACGAGCAGTACTTC
v_call: TRBV4-1; clone_size: NA; d_call: TRBD1; j_call: TRBJ1-4; cdr3_aa: CASSQGTGLNEKLFF; cdr3_nt: TGCGCCAGCAGCCAAGGGACAGGCCTTAATGAAAAACTGTTTTTT
v_call: TRBV30; clone_size: few; d_call: NA; j_call: TRBJ2-7; cdr3_aa: CAWSVLGVQYF; cdr3_nt: TGTGCCTGGAGTGTTCTAGGGGTTCAGTACTTC
v_call: TRBV7-3; clone_size: NA; d_call: NA; j_call: TRBJ2-2; cdr3_aa: CASSPPGNTGELFF; cdr3_nt: TGTGCCAGCAGCCCCCCCGGGAACACCGGGGAGCTGTTTTTT
v_call: TRBV7-2; clone_size: NA; d_call: TRBD2; j_call: TRBJ2-1; cdr3_aa: CASSFGTSGGAGNEQFF; cdr3_nt: TGTGCCAGCAGCTTCGGGACTAGCGGGGGGGCCGGTAATGAGCAGTTCTTC
v_call: TRBV10-3; clone_size: NA; d_call: NA; j_call: TRBJ2-1; cdr3_aa: CAIKGNPAEQFF; cdr3_nt: TGTGCCATCAAGGGGAACCCTGCTGAGCAGTTCTTC
v_call: TRBV9; clone_size: NA; d_call: TRBD2; j_call: TRBJ2-3; cdr3_aa: CASSVERGPTDTQYF; cdr3_nt: TGTGCCAGCAGCGTGGAGCGGGGCCCCACAGATACGCAGTATTTT
v_call: TRBV28; clone_size: NA; d_call: NA; j_call: TRBJ1-2; cdr3_aa: CASRVSSGRHANYGYTF; cdr3_nt: TGTGCCAGCAGAGTAAGCTCGGGCAGACACGCTAACTATGGCTACACCTTC
v_call: TRBV2; clone_size: NA; d_call: NA; j_call: TRBJ2-7; cdr3_aa: CARNRGRDYEQYF; cdr3_nt: TGTGCCAGGAACCGAGGCAGGGACTACGAGCAGTACTTC
v_call: TRBV18; clone_size: once; d_call: NA; j_call: TRBJ2-3; cdr3_aa: CASSPGLDTQYF; cdr3_nt: TGTGCCAGCTCACCGGGGTTGGATACGCAGTATTTT
v_call: TRBV7-9; clone_size: NA; d_call: TRBD1; j_call: TRBJ1-1; cdr3_aa: CASSRGTVHTEAFF; cdr3_nt: TGTGCCAGCAGCCGAGGGACAGTTCACACTGAAGCTTTCTTT
v_call: TRBV12-3/TRBV12-4; clone_size: once; d_call: NA; j_call: TRBJ2-3; cdr3_aa: CASSLKDTQYF; cdr3_nt: TGTGCCAGCAGTTTAAAAGATACGCAGTATTTT
v_call: TRBV9; clone_size: NA; d_call: NA; j_call: TRBJ2-3; cdr3_aa: CASSARQGSTDTQYF; cdr3_nt: TGTGCCAGCAGCGCGAGGCAGGGGAGTACAGATACGCAGTATTTT
v_call: TRBV21-1; clone_size: NA; d_call: NA; j_call: TRBJ2-2; cdr3_aa: CASSKVDRTGVTGELFF; cdr3_nt: TGTGCCAGCAGCAAAGTCGATCGAACAGGGGTCACCGGGGAGCTGTTTTTT
v_call: TRBV7-8; clone_size: NA; d_call: NA; j_call: TRBJ1-5; cdr3_aa: CASSLGQSNQPQHF; cdr3_nt: TGTGCCAGCAGCCTAGGTCAAAGCAATCAGCCCCAGCATTTT
v_call: TRBV5-6; clone_size: NA; d_call: TRBD1; j_call: TRBJ1-4; cdr3_aa: CASSSTGVSEKLFF; cdr3_nt: TGTGCCAGCAGCTCGACAGGGGTTAGTGAAAAACTGTTTTTT